These 20 T cell receptor beta chains were sequenced from one sample in a study of T cell repertoires in cytomegalovirus infection. TCRdb reprocessed the reads with MiXCR, giving one entry per CDR3 protein. The sample includes approximately 500,000 distinct CDR3 sequences, approximately 10% of them seen just once. Sequencing was performed on PBMCs. Receptors were obtained from a human donor in good health (CMV status not recorded). Some clones in this sample may be carry-over from other donors' samples.

This clonotype was counted many times. The chain recombines TRBV11-2 with TRBJ2-3; 10 positions agree with TRBD2. Germline assignment: CDR1 SGHAT and CDR2 FQNNGV. With 3 bases clipped from V and 2 bases from J, the junction kept 11 bases outside the gene matches. This CDR3 contains 18 residues. The CDR3 nucleotides are TGTGCCAGCAGCTTCAGCATAGCGGGGGGTTTCGACACAGATACGCAGTATTTT. As protein: CASSFSIAGGFDTDTQYF.

The table lists this clonotype with many counts. The J gene is TRBJ1-4, the V gene TRBV5-4, with D hard to call. The germline V and J ends were trimmed by 4 bases and 8 bases, with 12 bases remaining between them. The CDR3 spans 13 residues. CDR1 is SGHNT and CDR2 is YYREEE in the germline V gene (reference sequence). The CDR3 loop is CASSTEDREKLFF. CDR3 DNA sequence: TGTGCCAGCAGCACCGAGGATCGGGAAAAACTGTTTTTT.

The chain carries TRBV28 and TRBJ2-1; the D call may be TRBD1 or TRBD2 (6 bases each). This CDR3 comprises 15 residues. The germline V gene has CDR1 MDHEN and CDR2 SYDVKM. V shed 3 bases and J shed 12 bases, with 21 bases lying between them. Here the CDR3 reads CASSLALGGSGAQFF. DNA for the CDR3: TGTGCCAGCAGTTTGGCCCTCGGGGGATCGGGGGCGCAGTTCTTC.

This clonotype was seen a handful of times. V usage is TRBV5-4 and J usage is TRBJ1-2; 7 bases align to TRBD1. The germline V gene has CDR1 SGHNT and CDR2 YYREEE (reference sequence). Trimming cost V 1 base and J 4 bases; bases outside gene matches: 7. CDR3 size: 15 residues. The CDR3 loop reads CASSLSAGTVYGYTF. The CDR3, as DNA: TGTGCCAGCAGCTTGTCCGCCGGGACAGTCTATGGCTACACCTTC.

This clonotype has a handful of counts. The chain recombines TRBV10-3 with TRBJ2-1; 11 bases agree with TRBD2. The germline V gene encodes CDR1 ENHRY and CDR2 SYGVKD. V lost 3 bases and J lost 5; bases outside the gene matches: 3. This CDR3 is built from 15 residues. The CDR3 reads CAISDVAGGNNEQFF. CDR3 coding DNA: TGTGCCATCAGTGATGTAGCGGGAGGGAACAATGAGCAGTTCTTC.

DNA for the CDR3: TGTGCTAGTGGTTTGGTGGCCTGGGGCGGCCAGAAGAAGGGCTACACCTTC. Protein: CASGLVAWGGQKKGYTF. The chain uses TRBV12-5 and TRBJ1-2, with a tentative D call TRBD1 (5 bases). Trimming removed 0 bases from V and 8 bases from J, with 22 bases in between. The germline CDR1 and CDR2 sequences are LGHNT and FRNRAP. This CDR3 comprises 17 residues.

This clonotype was observed once. The chain has TRBV3-1 and TRBJ2-5, with D tentatively TRBD1 (7 bases). V was pared by 7 bases and J by 1 base, with 13 bases between. The CDR3 sequence is 14 residues long. CDR1 is LGHDT, CDR2 YNNKEL, per germline (reference sequence). CDR3: CASKEGATQETQYF. The CDR3 coding sequence is TGTGCCAGCAAGGAGGGGGCGACCCAAGAGACCCAGTACTTC.

This chain connects TRBV4-2 to TRBJ2-1; 8 nucleotides align to TRBD2. This CDR3 has 14 residues. Germline-derived CDR1 and CDR2 are LGHNA and YNFKEQ. The J segment lost 2 bases and the V segment lost 8 bases, leaving 5 bases of the junction unmatched. As DNA, the CDR3 is TGTGCCAGCTCGTCGCGGGAGGCCTACAATGAGCAGTTCTTC. Protein product: CASSSREAYNEQFF.

The chain uses TRBV5-4 and TRBJ2-5; D perhaps matches TRBD1 (6 bases). Looked up from germline, CDR1 is SGHNT and CDR2 is YYREEE (reference sequence). The CDR3 sequence is 15 residues long. The germline V and J ends were trimmed by 4 bases and 6 bases, with 19 bases remaining between them. The CDR3 region is CASSTRTDPSKTQYF. The CDR3, as DNA: TGTGCCAGCAGCACAAGGACAGATCCCTCAAAGACCCAGTACTTC.

Many counts were recorded for this clonotype. This chain connects TRBV7-9 to TRBJ2-1, with 7 bases that match TRBD2. Germline CDR1 is SEHNR and CDR2 is FQNEAQ (reference sequence). This CDR3 has 14 amino acids. Trimming at V came to 7 bases and at J to 5 bases, leaving 8 bases not matched to a gene. This CDR3 reads CASIASGVNNEQFF. As DNA, the CDR3 is TGTGCCAGCATCGCTAGCGGAGTAAACAATGAGCAGTTCTTC.

This clonotype came up a few times. The chain joins TRBV7-6 to TRBJ2-3, with TRBD1 as a possible D gene (5 bases). Between the trimmed V and J ends, which lost 0 bases and 3 bases, there was a span of 13 bases. This CDR3 comprises 16 residues. CDR1 is SGHVS and CDR2 is FNYEAQ in the germline V gene. The CDR3 region is CASSLARYRLTDTQYF. In DNA form, the CDR3 reads TGTGCCAGCAGCTTAGCGAGATACAGGCTGACAGATACGCAGTATTTT.

This clonotype has only a few counts. The V gene is TRBV5-1, the J gene TRBJ1-5; D unresolved. V was cut by 4 bases and J by 3 bases, with 8 bases left in between. The CDR3 length is 13 residues. Looked up from germline, CDR1 is SGHRS and CDR2 is YFSETQ. In DNA form, the CDR3 reads TGCGCCAGCAGCCCTCTGCCCAATCAGCCCCAGCATTTT. Translated: CASSPLPNQPQHF. Full variable domain (missing parts from reference TRBV5-1 and TRBJ1-5): KAGVTQTPRYLIKTRGQQVTLSCSPISGHRSVSWYQQTPGQGLQFLFEYFSETQRNKGNFPGRFSGRQFSNSRSEMNVSTLELGDSALYLCASSPLPNQPQHFGDGTRLSIL.

This clonotype was found a few times. V and J are TRBV6-2 or TRBV6-3 and TRBJ2-7, with D possibly TRBD1 on 5 matching bases. CDR3 length: 15 amino acids. Trimming took off 0 bases at V and 0 bases at J, with 9 bases between the two ends. Germline CDR1 MNHEY, CDR2 SVGEGT. The CDR3 sequence is CASSYSATASYEQYF. DNA for the CDR3: TGTGCCAGCAGTTACTCGGCGACAGCCTCCTACGAGCAGTACTTC.

This clonotype was seen at least ten times. The V call is TRBV28, the J call TRBJ1-1; TRBD1 agrees at 8 bases. V trimming: 4 bases; J trimming: 5 bases; junction bases outside the gene matches: 6. The CDR3 covers 14 residues. Germline CDR1 MDHEN, CDR2 SYDVKM. CDR3 loop: CASSSRQGRTEAFF. DNA for the CDR3: TGTGCCAGCAGTTCCAGACAGGGGAGAACTGAAGCTTTCTTT. Full variable domain (rest looked up from reference TRBV28 and TRBJ1-1): DVKVTQSSRYLVKRTGEKVFLECVQDMDHENMFWYRQDPGLGLRLIYFSYDVKMKEKGDIPEGYSVSREKKERFSLILESASTNQTSMYLCASSSRQGRTEAFFGQGTRLTVV.

This clonotype was counted at least ten times. The chain uses TRBV5-1 and TRBJ2-7, with D uncertain. The CDR3 contains 16 residues. Deletions cut 0 bases from V and 5 bases from J, with 18 bases between. The V gene's germline CDR1 is SGHRS and CDR2 YFSETQ. CDR3 bases: TGCGCCAGCAGCTTGGGCTGGACCGAGGTCGTCGACGAGCAGTACTTC. As protein: CASSLGWTEVVDEQYF.

This clonotype came up a few times. V and J are TRBV12-3 or TRBV12-4 and TRBJ1-1; the D gene is possibly TRBD1 (6 bases). Trimming removed 2 bases at V and 4 bases at J, with 14 bases between. The CDR3 runs 15 residues. DNA for the CDR3: TGTGCCAGCAGTTTAACTGGGGGGCTCATCACTGAAGCTTTCTTT. It specifies CASSLTGGLITEAFF.

This chain links TRBV20-1 with TRBJ2-5; TRBD2 matches at 7 bases. The CDR3 has 11 residues. The germline V gene encodes CDR1 DFQATT and CDR2 SNEGSKA (reference sequence). Trimming removed 6 bases from V and 5 bases from J; junction bases left unmatched: 3. CDR3 residues: CSAGGTETQYF. Written as DNA, the CDR3 is TGCAGTGCGGGGGGGACGGAGACCCAGTACTTC.

This clonotype was seen repeatedly, ten times or more. The V gene is TRBV6-6, the J gene TRBJ2-3; TRBD2 aligns across 14 bases. V gave up 2 bases and J gave up 3 bases; unmatched junction bases: 1. Germline lookup yields CDR1 MNHNY and CDR2 SVGAGI (reference sequence). CDR3 size: 16 residues. For the CDR3, the DNA is TGTGCCAGCAGTTACCGGACTAGCGGGAGGACAGATACGCAGTATTTT. It encodes CASSYRTSGRTDTQYF.

This clonotype was seen repeatedly, ten times or more. This chain uses TRBV7-9 with TRBJ2-7; 10 bases are a match to TRBD1. In germline, CDR1 is SEHNR, CDR2 FQNEAQ (reference sequence). The CDR3 runs 15 residues. The V segment lost 5 bases and the J segment 6 bases; nucleotides outside the gene matches: 10. As DNA, the CDR3 is TGTGCCAGCAGCCCCGGACAGGGGGTAGTTGGCGAGCAGTACTTC. It encodes CASSPGQGVVGEQYF.

V is TRBV29-1 and J is TRBJ2-3; D uncertain. This CDR3 region has 15 residues. CDR1 SQVTM and CDR2 ANQGSEA come from the germline V gene. Between the trimmed V and J ends, which lost 0 bases and 0 bases, there was a span of 10 bases. CDR3 region: CSVEDWPSSTDTQYF. In nucleotides, the CDR3 is TGCAGCGTTGAAGATTGGCCTTCTAGCACAGATACGCAGTATTTT.